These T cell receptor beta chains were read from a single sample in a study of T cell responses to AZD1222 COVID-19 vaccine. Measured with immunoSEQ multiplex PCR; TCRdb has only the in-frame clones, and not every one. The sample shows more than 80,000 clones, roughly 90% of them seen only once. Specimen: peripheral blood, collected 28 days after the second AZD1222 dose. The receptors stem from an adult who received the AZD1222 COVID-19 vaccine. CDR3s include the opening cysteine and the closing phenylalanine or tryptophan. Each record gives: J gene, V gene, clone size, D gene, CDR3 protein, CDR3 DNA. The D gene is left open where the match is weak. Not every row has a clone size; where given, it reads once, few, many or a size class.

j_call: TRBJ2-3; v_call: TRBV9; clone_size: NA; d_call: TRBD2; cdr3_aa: CASSGEREVDTQYF; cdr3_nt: TGTGCCAGCAGCGGGGAGCGGGAGGTAGATACGCAGTATTTT
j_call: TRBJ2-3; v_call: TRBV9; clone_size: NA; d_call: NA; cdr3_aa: CASSSVGAPTDTQYF; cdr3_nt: TGTGCCAGCTCCAGCGTGGGTGCTCCCACAGATACGCAGTATTTT
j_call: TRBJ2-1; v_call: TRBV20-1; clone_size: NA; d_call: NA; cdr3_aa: CSAPSYNEQFF; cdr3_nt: TGCAGTGCTCCGAGCTACAATGAGCAGTTCTTC
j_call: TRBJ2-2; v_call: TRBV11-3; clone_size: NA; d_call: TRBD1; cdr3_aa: CASTPGTGTGRTGELFF; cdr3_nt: TGTGCCAGCACTCCCGGAACCGGGACAGGGCGAACCGGGGAGCTGTTTTTT
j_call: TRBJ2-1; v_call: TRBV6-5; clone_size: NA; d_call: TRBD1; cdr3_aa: CASRRRQGNVDEQFF; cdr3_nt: TGTGCCAGCAGAAGGAGACAGGGCAATGTGGATGAGCAGTTCTTC
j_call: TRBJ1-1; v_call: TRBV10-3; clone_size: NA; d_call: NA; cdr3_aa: CAISGEVVGSNTEAFF; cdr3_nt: TGTGCCATCAGTGGTGAAGTGGTAGGGTCGAACACTGAAGCTTTCTTT
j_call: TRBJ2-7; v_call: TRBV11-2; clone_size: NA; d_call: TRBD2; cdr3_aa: CASSLEGTTSYEQYF; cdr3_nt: TGTGCCAGCAGCTTAGAAGGGACTACCTCCTACGAGCAGTACTTC
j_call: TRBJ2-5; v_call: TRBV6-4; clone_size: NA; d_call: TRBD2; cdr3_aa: CASSDSPGGETQYF; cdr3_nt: TGTGCCAGCAGTGACTCACCGGGGGGAGAGACCCAGTACTTC
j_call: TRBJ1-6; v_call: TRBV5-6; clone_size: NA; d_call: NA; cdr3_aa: CASSPYNQDSPLHF; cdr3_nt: TGTGCCAGCAGCCCCTATAATCAAGATTCACCCCTCCACTTT
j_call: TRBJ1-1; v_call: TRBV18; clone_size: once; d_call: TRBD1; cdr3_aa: CASSPWDRSGGAFF; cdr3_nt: TGTGCCAGCTCACCCTGGGACAGGTCCGGCGGGGCTTTCTTT
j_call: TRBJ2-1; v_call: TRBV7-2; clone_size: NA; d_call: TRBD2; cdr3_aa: CASSLTREVSNEQFF; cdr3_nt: TGTGCCAGCAGCTTAACCCGGGAGGTCTCCAATGAGCAGTTCTTC
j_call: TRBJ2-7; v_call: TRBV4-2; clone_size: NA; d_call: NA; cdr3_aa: CASSQSSGVAYEQYF; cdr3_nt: TGTGCCAGCAGCCAGTCCTCCGGGGTTGCCTACGAGCAGTACTTC